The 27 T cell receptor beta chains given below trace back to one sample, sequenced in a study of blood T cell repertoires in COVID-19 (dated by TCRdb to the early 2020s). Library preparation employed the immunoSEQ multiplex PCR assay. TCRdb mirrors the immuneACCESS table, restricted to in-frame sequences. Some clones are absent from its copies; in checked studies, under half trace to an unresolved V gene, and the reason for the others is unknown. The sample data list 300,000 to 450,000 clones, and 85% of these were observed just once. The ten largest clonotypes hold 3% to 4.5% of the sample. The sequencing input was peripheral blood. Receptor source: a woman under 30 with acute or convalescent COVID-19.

The CDR3 here is CATSDSADRGDNEQFF. The DNA of the CDR3 is TGTGCCACCAGTGACTCAGCCGACAGGGGGGACAATGAGCAGTTCTTC. The J gene is TRBJ2-1, the V gene TRBV24-1; TRBD1 agrees at 9 bases. The CDR3 loop spans 16 amino acids. Germline CDR1 KGHDR, CDR2 SFDVKD. Unmatched junction bases numbered 8, after V lost 4 bases and J lost 5 bases.

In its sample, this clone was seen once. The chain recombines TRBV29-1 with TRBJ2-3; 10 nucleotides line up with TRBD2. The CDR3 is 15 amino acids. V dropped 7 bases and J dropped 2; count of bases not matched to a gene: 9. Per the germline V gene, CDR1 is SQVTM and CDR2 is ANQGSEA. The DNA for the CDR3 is TGCAGCGCCATCACGCTAGCGGGGGCCACAGATACGCAGTATTTT. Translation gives CSAITLAGATDTQYF.

CDR3 residues: CASNGDGVSGNTIYF. The DNA of the CDR3 is TGTGCCAGCAACGGCGACGGGGTCTCTGGAAACACCATATATTTT. The chain recombines TRBV25-1 with TRBJ1-3; no clear D. CDR1 is MGHDK, CDR2 SYGVNS, per germline. The CDR3 runs to 15 residues. V lost 7 bases and J 0 bases, leaving 13 bases between the germline ends.

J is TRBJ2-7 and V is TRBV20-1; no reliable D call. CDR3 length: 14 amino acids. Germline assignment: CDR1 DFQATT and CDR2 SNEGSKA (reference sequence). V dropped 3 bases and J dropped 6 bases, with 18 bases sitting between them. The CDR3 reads CSASSRPLSREQYF. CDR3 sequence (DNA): TGCAGTGCTAGTTCGCGCCCTCTCTCACGCGAGCAGTACTTC.

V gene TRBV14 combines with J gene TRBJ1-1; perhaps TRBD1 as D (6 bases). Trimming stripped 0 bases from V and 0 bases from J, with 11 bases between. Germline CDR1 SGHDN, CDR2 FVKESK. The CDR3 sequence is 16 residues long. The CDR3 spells CASSQEGHRMNTEAFF. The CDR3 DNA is TGTGCCAGCAGCCAAGAGGGACACCGGATGAACACTGAAGCTTTCTTT. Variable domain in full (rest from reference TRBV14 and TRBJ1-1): EAGVTQFPSHSVIEKGQTVTLRCDPISGHDNLYWYRRVMGKEIKFLLHFVKESKQDESGMPNNRFLAERTGGTYSTLKVQPAELEDSGVYFCASSQEGHRMNTEAFFGQGTRLTVV.

CDR3 sequence reads: CASSLIGDTEAFF. CDR3 in DNA: TGTGCCAGCAGTTTAATCGGGGACACTGAAGCTTTCTTT. The chain has TRBV12-3 or TRBV12-4 and TRBJ1-1; no clear D gene. This CDR3 has 13 residues. With 2 bases removed from V and 3 bases from J, the gap between germline ends came to 7 bases.

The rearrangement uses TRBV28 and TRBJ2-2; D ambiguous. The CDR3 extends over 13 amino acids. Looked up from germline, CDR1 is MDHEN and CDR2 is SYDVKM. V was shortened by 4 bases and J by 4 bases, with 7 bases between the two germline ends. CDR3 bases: TGTGCCAGCAGTTCTACGATCACCGGGGAGCTGTTTTTT. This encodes CASSSTITGELFF.

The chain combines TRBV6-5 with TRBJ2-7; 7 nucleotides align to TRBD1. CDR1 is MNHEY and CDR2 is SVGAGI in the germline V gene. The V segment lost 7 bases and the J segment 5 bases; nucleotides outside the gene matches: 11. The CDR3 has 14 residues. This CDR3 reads CASTRDRDTHEQYF. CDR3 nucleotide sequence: TGTGCCAGCACCCGAGACAGGGATACTCACGAGCAGTACTTC.

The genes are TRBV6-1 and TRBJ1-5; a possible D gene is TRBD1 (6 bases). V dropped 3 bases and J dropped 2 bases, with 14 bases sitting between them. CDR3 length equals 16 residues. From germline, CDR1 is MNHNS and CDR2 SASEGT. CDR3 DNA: TGTGCCAGCAGTGACCGGACAGAGTTTGGCAATCAGCCCCAGCATTTT. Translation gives CASSDRTEFGNQPQHF.

The DNA of the CDR3 is TGCGCCAGCAGCTTGGAGGGGGGGCGCGCCTACGAGCAGTACTTC. This encodes CASSLEGGRAYEQYF. V usage is TRBV5-1 and J usage is TRBJ2-7; D is possibly TRBD2 (7 bases). The CDR3 has 15 residues. Trimming cost V 0 bases and J 2 bases, with 12 bases left between them. Germline V gene data show CDR1 as SGHRS and CDR2 as YFSETQ. Drawing the rest from reference TRBV5-1 and TRBJ2-7, the complete variable domain is KAGVTQTPRYLIKTRGQQVTLSCSPISGHRSVSWYQQTPGQGLQFLFEYFSETQRNKGNFPGRFSGRQFSNSRSEMNVSTLELGDSALYLCASSLEGGRAYEQYFGPGTRLTVT.

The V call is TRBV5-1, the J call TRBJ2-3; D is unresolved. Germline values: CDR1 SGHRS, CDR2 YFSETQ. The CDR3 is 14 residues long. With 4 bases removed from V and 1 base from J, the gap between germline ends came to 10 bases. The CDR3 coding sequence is TGCGCCAGCAGCCCCACCGAGCGCACAGATACGCAGTATTTT. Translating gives CASSPTERTDTQYF.

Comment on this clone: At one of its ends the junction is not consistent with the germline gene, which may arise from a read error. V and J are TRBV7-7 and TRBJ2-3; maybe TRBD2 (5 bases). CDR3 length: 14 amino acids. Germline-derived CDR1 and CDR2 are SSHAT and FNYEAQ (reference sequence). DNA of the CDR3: TGTGCCAGCAGCTCCGGGGAAGGGTCTGGTCAGAGACATTTT. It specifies CASSSGEGSGQRHF.

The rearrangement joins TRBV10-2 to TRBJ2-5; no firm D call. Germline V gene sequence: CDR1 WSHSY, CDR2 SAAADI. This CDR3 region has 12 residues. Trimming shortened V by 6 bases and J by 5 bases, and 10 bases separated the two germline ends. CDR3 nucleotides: TGCGCCAGCAGCAGCGACGTCGAGACCCAGTACTTC. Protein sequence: CASSSDVETQYF.

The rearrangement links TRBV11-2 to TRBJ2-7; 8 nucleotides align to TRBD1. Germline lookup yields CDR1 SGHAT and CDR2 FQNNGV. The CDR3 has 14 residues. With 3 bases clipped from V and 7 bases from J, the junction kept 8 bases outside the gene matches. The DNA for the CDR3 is TGTGCCAGCAGCTTCGCGACAGGGGCGGAAGAGCAGTACTTC. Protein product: CASSFATGAEEQYF.

CDR3 in DNA: TGCGCCAGCAGCCAAGGGCAGATTAATTCACCCCTCCACTTT. Protein product: CASSQGQINSPLHF. The J gene is TRBJ1-6, the V gene TRBV4-1, with D unresolved. The V gene lost 1 base and the J gene lost 6 bases, with 7 bases spanning the gap. This CDR3 contains 14 residues. Germline loops: CDR1 MGHRA, CDR2 YSYEKL.

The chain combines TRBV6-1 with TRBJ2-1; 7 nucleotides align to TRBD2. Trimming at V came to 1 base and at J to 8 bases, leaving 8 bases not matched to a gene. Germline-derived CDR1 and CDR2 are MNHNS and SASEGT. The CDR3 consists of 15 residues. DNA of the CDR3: TGTGCCAGCAGTGAAGGCGGGAGTTCTTGGTATGAGCAGTTCTTC. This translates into CASSEGGSSWYEQFF.

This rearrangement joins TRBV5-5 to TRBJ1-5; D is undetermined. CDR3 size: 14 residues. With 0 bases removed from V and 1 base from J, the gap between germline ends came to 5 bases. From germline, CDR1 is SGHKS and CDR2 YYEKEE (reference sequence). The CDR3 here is CASSLAGSNQPQHF. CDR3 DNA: TGTGCCAGCAGCTTGGCGGGAAGCAATCAGCCCCAGCATTTT.

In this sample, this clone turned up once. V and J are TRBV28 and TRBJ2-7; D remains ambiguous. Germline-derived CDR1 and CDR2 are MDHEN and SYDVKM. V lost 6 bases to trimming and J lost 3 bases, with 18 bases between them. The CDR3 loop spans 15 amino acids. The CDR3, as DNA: TGTGCCAGCAGCCCGGCACAGTTCCCCTACTACGAGCAGTACTTC. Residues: CASSPAQFPYYEQYF.

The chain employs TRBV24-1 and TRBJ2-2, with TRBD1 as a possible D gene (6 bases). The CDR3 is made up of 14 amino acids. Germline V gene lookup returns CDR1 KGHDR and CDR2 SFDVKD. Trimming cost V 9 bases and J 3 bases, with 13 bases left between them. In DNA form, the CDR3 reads TGTGCCACCGGGGAACAGGGCGACACCGGGGAGCTGTTTTTT. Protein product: CATGEQGDTGELFF.

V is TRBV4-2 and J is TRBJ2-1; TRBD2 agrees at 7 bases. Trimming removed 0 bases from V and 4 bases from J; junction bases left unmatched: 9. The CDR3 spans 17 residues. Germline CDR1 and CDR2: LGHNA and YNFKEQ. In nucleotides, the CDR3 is TGTGCCAGCAGCCAAGACTTTTTGCGGGGGATGTACAATGAGCAGTTCTTC. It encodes CASSQDFLRGMYNEQFF.

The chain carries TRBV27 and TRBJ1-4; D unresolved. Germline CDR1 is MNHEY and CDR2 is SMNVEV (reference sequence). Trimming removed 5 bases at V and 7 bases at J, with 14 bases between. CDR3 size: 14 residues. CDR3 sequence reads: CASSRLGVGEKLFF. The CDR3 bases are TGTGCCAGCAGTCGACTGGGTGTGGGTGAAAAACTGTTTTTT.

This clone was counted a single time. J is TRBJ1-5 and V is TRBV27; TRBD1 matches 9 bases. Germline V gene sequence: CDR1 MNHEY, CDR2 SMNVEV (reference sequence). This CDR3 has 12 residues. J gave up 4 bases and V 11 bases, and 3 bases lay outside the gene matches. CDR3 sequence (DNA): TGTGCCGCGGGACAGGGTAATCAGCCCCAGCATTTT. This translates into CAAGQGNQPQHF.

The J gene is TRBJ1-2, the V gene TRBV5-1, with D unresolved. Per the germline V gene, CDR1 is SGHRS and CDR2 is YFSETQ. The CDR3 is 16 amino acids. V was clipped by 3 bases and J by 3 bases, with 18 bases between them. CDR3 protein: CASSSVGSASDYGYTF. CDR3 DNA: TGCGCCAGCAGCTCCGTTGGCAGTGCTAGCGACTATGGCTACACCTTC.

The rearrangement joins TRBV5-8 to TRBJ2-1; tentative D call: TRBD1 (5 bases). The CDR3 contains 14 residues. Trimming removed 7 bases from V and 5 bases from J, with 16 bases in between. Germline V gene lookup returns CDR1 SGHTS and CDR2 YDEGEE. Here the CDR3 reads CASHRTHLHNEQFF. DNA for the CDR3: TGTGCCAGCCACAGGACCCACCTGCACAATGAGCAGTTCTTC.

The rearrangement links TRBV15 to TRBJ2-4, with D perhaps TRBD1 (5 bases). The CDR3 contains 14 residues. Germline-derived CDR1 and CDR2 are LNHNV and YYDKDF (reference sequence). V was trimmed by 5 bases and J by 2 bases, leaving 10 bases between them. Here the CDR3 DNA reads TGTGCCACCAGCCTGACAGTATCCAAAAACATTCAGTACTTC. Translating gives CATSLTVSKNIQYF.

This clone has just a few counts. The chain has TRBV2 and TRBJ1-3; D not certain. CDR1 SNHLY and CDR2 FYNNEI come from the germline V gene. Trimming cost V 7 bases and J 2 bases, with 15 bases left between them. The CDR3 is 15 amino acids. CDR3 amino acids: CASIPDSNPGNTIYF. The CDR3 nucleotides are TGTGCCAGCATCCCCGACTCGAACCCTGGAAACACCATATATTTT.

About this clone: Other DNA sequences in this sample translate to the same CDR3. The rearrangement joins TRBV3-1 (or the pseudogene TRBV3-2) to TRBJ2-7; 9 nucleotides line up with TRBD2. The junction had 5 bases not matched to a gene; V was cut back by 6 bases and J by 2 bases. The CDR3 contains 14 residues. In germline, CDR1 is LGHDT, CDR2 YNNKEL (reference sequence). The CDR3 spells CASSRAGGPYEQYF. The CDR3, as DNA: TGTGCCAGCAGTAGAGCGGGAGGACCCTACGAGCAGTACTTC.